Following are 28 T cell receptor beta chains from one sample sequenced in a study of CD8 T cells in Susac syndrome. An input of roughly 0.5 to 1 ug of RNA was subjected to reverse transcription using random hexamers. TCRdb ran MiXCR on the immunoSEQ multiplex PCR reads and lists one entry per CDR3 protein. The repertoire consists of some 300,000 distinct CDR3 sequences, with roughly 85% occurring once and the leading ten covering 0.2% to 0.25%. The sample consisted of CD8+ T cells from PBMCs. These TCRs come from a human donor with multiple sclerosis.

The J gene is TRBJ2-2, the V gene TRBV7-9; D possibly matches TRBD1 or TRBD2 (5 bases each). The CDR3 has 15 residues. Germline CDR1 reads SEHNR; CDR2 reads FQNEAQ (reference sequence). Trimming took 6 bases from V and 2 from J, leaving 13 bases between them. CDR3 loop: CASSPRDANTGELFF. The CDR3 DNA sequence: TGTGCCAGCAGTCCTAGGGACGCTAACACCGGGGAGCTGTTTTTT.

This clonotype was found a few times. The chain uses TRBV15 and TRBJ2-7, with D perhaps TRBD1 (6 bases). Germline assignment: CDR1 LNHNV and CDR2 YYDKDF (reference sequence). This CDR3 is 14 amino acids long. Trimming pared 3 bases from V and 0 bases from J, leaving 9 bases between. This CDR3 is CATSRDSISYEQYF. DNA for the CDR3: TGTGCCACCAGCAGGGACAGTATCTCCTACGAGCAGTACTTC.

The chain combines TRBV20-1 with TRBJ2-7; 8 bases map to TRBD1. The CDR3 totals 13 residues. Germline V gene lookup returns CDR1 DFQATT and CDR2 SNEGSKA (reference sequence). V lost 6 bases to trimming and J lost 4 bases; unmatched junction nucleotides: 8. The CDR3 DNA sequence: TGCAGTGCACCCCCGGGACAGGCGTACGAGCAGTACTTC. Its translation: CSAPPGQAYEQYF.

The V gene is TRBV7-3, the J gene TRBJ2-3; D ambiguous. V was trimmed by 1 base and J by 2 bases, leaving 7 bases between them. In germline, CDR1 is SGHTA, CDR2 FQGTGA. This CDR3 spans 14 amino acids. This CDR3 reads CASSLMSNTDTQYF. As DNA, the CDR3 is TGTGCCAGCAGCTTAATGTCTAACACAGATACGCAGTATTTT.

The chain links TRBV4-3 to TRBJ2-1; the D call may be TRBD1 or TRBD2 (5 bases each). Germline V gives CDR1 LGHNA, CDR2 YSLEER. CDR3 length: 13 residues. V was shortened by 1 base and J by 8 bases, with 9 bases between the two germline ends. CDR3 nucleotide sequence: TGCGCCAGCAGCCAAGGGGGGTGGGATGAGCAGTTCTTC. This codes for CASSQGGWDEQFF.

The chain employs TRBV19 and TRBJ2-7, with a possible D match to TRBD2 (7 bases). Trimming took off 5 bases at V and 0 bases at J, with 17 bases between the two ends. The CDR3 totals 16 residues. Germline V gene lookup returns CDR1 LNHDA and CDR2 SQIVND (reference sequence). CDR3 sequence: CASSGQRDKNSYEQYF. The CDR3 DNA sequence: TGTGCCAGTAGTGGGCAGCGGGACAAGAACTCCTACGAGCAGTACTTC.

This clonotype was observed a few times. The chain uses TRBV6-5 and TRBJ2-3; D remains ambiguous. The V gene's germline CDR1 is MNHEY and CDR2 SVGAGI. This CDR3 region has 14 residues. The V end was cut by 2 bases, the J end by 6 bases, with 12 bases between. Here the CDR3 reads CASSYRSSADTQYF. In DNA form, the CDR3 reads TGTGCCAGCAGTTACCGGAGTTCCGCGGATACGCAGTATTTT.

The chain recombines TRBV28 with TRBJ2-5, with D tentatively TRBD2 (6 bases). The V gene lost 6 bases and the J gene lost 5 bases, with 19 bases spanning the gap. The CDR3 loop spans 15 amino acids. Germline values: CDR1 MDHEN, CDR2 SYDVKM. The CDR3 region is CASSPPGAQEETQYF. The CDR3 DNA is TGTGCCAGCAGCCCCCCGGGAGCACAAGAGGAGACCCAGTACTTC.

This chain connects TRBV15 to TRBJ2-1, with 13 bases identical to TRBD2. The trim removed 6 bases at V and 7 bases at J, leaving 3 bases unmatched. The CDR3 is 14 amino acids. CDR1 is LNHNV, CDR2 YYDKDF, per germline (reference sequence). The CDR3 protein is CATRGLAGQNEQFF. DNA for the CDR3: TGTGCCACCAGGGGACTAGCGGGACAAAATGAGCAGTTCTTC.

The genes are TRBV6-1 and TRBJ2-7, with D perhaps being TRBD1 or TRBD2 (5 bases each). This CDR3 spans 15 amino acids. The V gene's germline CDR1 is MNHNS and CDR2 SASEGT. Trimming shortened V by 11 bases and J by 2 bases, and 22 bases separated the two germline ends. The CDR3: CACQRYRDGPYEQYF. In nucleotides, the CDR3 is TGTGCCTGCCAGCGCTACCGGGACGGACCCTACGAGCAGTACTTC.

The V call is TRBV30, the J call TRBJ1-1, with 10 bases fitting TRBD1. Trimming removed 3 bases from V and 5 bases from J; junction bases left unmatched: 9. Germline V gives CDR1 GTSNPN, CDR2 SVGIG (reference sequence). The CDR3 has 15 amino acids. In nucleotides, the CDR3 is TGTGCCTGGAGGGCAGGACAGGGGGTCTGGACTGAAGCTTTCTTT. Translated: CAWRAGQGVWTEAFF.

The V gene is TRBV20-1, the J gene TRBJ1-6; D not resolved. There are 11 residues in the CDR3. Trimming removed 6 bases at V and 10 bases at J, with 10 bases between. Germline values: CDR1 DFQATT, CDR2 SNEGSKA (reference sequence). The CDR3 loop reads CSAAGVSPLHF. The CDR3 DNA sequence: TGCAGTGCCGCCGGGGTATCACCCCTCCACTTT.

As DNA, the CDR3 is TGTGCCAGCAGCTTAGCGACCGGGGGCCGTTATGGCTACACCTTC. Amino acid sequence: CASSLATGGRYGYTF. The chain carries TRBV7-9 and TRBJ1-2, with D perhaps matching TRBD1 (6 bases). This CDR3 comprises 15 residues. CDR1 is SEHNR, CDR2 FQNEAQ, per germline (reference sequence). With 0 bases removed from V and 5 bases from J, the gap between germline ends came to 13 bases. The full variable domain, in which reference TRBV7-9 and TRBJ1-2 provide the parts outside the CDR3, is DTGVSQNPRHKITKRGQNVTFRCDPISEHNRLYWYRQTLGQGPEFLTYFQNEAQLEKSRLLSDRFSAERPKGSFSTLEIQRTEQGDSAMYLCASSLATGGRYGYTFGSGTRLTVV.

This rearrangement joins TRBV30 to TRBJ2-5, with unresolved D. This CDR3 contains 11 residues. V was cut by 0 bases and J by 5 bases, with 4 bases left in between. The germline gives CDR1 GTSNPN, CDR2 SVGIG (reference sequence). DNA of the CDR3: TGTGCCTGGAGTGTATGGGAGACCCAGTACTTC. Amino acid sequence: CAWSVWETQYF.

This chain joins TRBV7-9 and TRBJ2-7; 12 nucleotides match TRBD1. The CDR3 has 13 amino acids. Per the germline V gene, CDR1 is SEHNR and CDR2 is FQNEAQ (reference sequence). Trimming cost V 8 bases and J 6 bases; bases outside gene matches: 5. As DNA, the CDR3 is TGTGCCAGCCGGGGACAGGGGGCGTTCGAGCAGTACTTC. Translating gives CASRGQGAFEQYF.

There are a few counts of this clonotype. CDR3 sequence (DNA): TGTGCCAGCAGCCCACACCCGACGGACAACTATGGCTACACCTTC. Translating it yields CASSPHPTDNYGYTF. V gene TRBV7-3 combines with J gene TRBJ1-2; the D is unclear. V lost 5 bases, J lost 2 bases, and 15 bases lay in between. The CDR3 sequence is 15 residues long. Germline lookup yields CDR1 SGHTA and CDR2 FQGTGA.

The rearrangement links TRBV27 to TRBJ2-3; 7 bases match TRBD2. The length of the CDR3 is 15 residues. V lost 4 bases, J lost 1 base, and 5 bases stayed unmatched. From germline, CDR1 is MNHEY and CDR2 SMNVEV (reference sequence). CDR3 nucleotide sequence: TGTGCCAGCAGTTCCCTTCTAGCGGGCACAGATACGCAGTATTTT. The encoded protein is CASSSLLAGTDTQYF.

The CDR3 coding sequence is TGTGCCAGCAGCCCCCTCACAGGGCTCCAAGAGACCCAGTACTTC. Translation: CASSPLTGLQETQYF. The V call is TRBV7-8, the J call TRBJ2-5; D is possibly TRBD1 (6 bases). V was shortened by 5 bases and J by 1 base, with 14 bases between the two germline ends. The CDR3 consists of 15 residues. Germline V gives CDR1 SGHVS, CDR2 FQNEAQ.

The rearrangement uses TRBV28 and TRBJ1-1; weak D call: TRBD1 (5 bases). Trimming pared 3 bases from V and 1 base from J, leaving 12 bases between. Germline loops: CDR1 MDHEN, CDR2 SYDVKM. CDR3 length: 15 residues. CDR3: CASSLVRAKNTEAFF. The CDR3 DNA reads TGTGCCAGCAGTTTGGTCAGGGCAAAGAACACTGAAGCTTTCTTT.

The chain uses TRBV12-3 or TRBV12-4 and TRBJ2-7; perhaps TRBD1 as D (5 bases). The CDR3 consists of 18 residues. The V and J ends lost 3 bases and 0 bases respectively, with 21 bases between them. CDR3 bases: TGTGCCAGCAGTTTCATAGTCGGTCGCAGGGCCGCCTCCTACGAGCAGTACTTC. Amino acids: CASSFIVGRRAASYEQYF.

This chain uses TRBV28 with TRBJ1-1; no clear D gene. Trimming shortened V by 3 bases and J by 7 bases, and 6 bases separated the two germline ends. Germline CDR1 reads MDHEN; CDR2 reads SYDVKM. The CDR3 is made up of 11 amino acids. The CDR3 nucleotides read TGTGCCAGCAGTTTCAAGGTTGAAGCTTTCTTT. It codes for CASSFKVEAFF.

J is TRBJ1-2 and V is TRBV20-1, with a possible D match to TRBD1 (5 bases). Germline CDR1 reads DFQATT; CDR2 reads SNEGSKA (reference sequence). CDR3 size: 16 residues. V was pared by 0 bases and J by 4 bases, with 18 bases between. CDR3 protein: CSARDFEGPEGYGYTF. CDR3 bases: TGCAGTGCTAGAGATTTCGAGGGGCCTGAGGGCTATGGCTACACCTTC.

The J gene is TRBJ2-7, the V gene TRBV25-1, with 12 bases lining up with TRBD1. The CDR3 is 19 residues long. From germline, CDR1 is MGHDK and CDR2 SYGVNS. Trimming at V came to 4 bases and at J to 9 bases, leaving 22 bases not matched to a gene. The DNA for the CDR3 is TGTGCCAGCAGTGGGCGGGACAGGGGGCTAATAGCGGGAGGATTCGGGCAGTACTTC. Amino acids: CASSGRDRGLIAGGFGQYF.

This rearrangement joins TRBV28 to TRBJ1-2, with D possibly matching TRBD1 (5 bases). Germline-derived CDR1 and CDR2 are MDHEN and SYDVKM. The CDR3 is 12 residues long. The germline V and J ends were trimmed by 7 bases and 5 bases, with 11 bases remaining between them. The CDR3 DNA reads as TGTGCCAGCAAAGGGGTTGCGTATGGCTACACCTTC. It specifies CASKGVAYGYTF.

V and J are TRBV5-1 and TRBJ1-2; 10 positions match TRBD1. Germline CDR1 and CDR2: SGHRS and YFSETQ. The CDR3 consists of 16 residues. V trimming: 3 bases; J trimming: 4 bases; junction bases outside the gene matches: 9. In DNA form, the CDR3 reads TGCGCCAGCAGCTGGGGGGGACAGGGGCCGAGCTATGGCTACACCTTC. It translates to CASSWGGQGPSYGYTF.

The gene calls are TRBV6-2 or TRBV6-3 and TRBJ2-7; 8 bases map to TRBD2. Germline trimming cut 0 bases from V and 3 bases from J; bases unmatched to any gene: 10. Germline V CDR1 and CDR2: MNHEY, SVGEGT. CDR3 length equals 17 residues. The CDR3 reads CASSYSTGLVGLYEQYF. Here the CDR3 DNA reads TGTGCCAGCAGTTACTCAACGGGACTAGTTGGTCTCTACGAGCAGTACTTC.

This clonotype was counted a single time. This chain connects TRBV28 to TRBJ2-1; no firm D call. Germline CDR1 is MDHEN and CDR2 is SYDVKM. The V end lost 6 bases, the J end lost 0 bases, and 3 bases lay between the germline ends. This CDR3 contains 12 residues. In DNA, the CDR3 is TGTGCCAGCAGCCGCTCCTACAATGAGCAGTTCTTC. It is translated as CASSRSYNEQFF.

The chain carries TRBV19 and TRBJ2-5, with D possibly TRBD1 on 6 matching bases. V was pared by 5 bases and J by 7 bases, with 20 bases between. Germline values: CDR1 LNHDA, CDR2 SQIVND (reference sequence). The CDR3 length is 15 residues. CDR3 nucleotide sequence: TGTGCCAGTAGTCCCCTGGGGGCCGCTCAGGGGACCCAGTACTTC. This codes for CASSPLGAAQGTQYF.